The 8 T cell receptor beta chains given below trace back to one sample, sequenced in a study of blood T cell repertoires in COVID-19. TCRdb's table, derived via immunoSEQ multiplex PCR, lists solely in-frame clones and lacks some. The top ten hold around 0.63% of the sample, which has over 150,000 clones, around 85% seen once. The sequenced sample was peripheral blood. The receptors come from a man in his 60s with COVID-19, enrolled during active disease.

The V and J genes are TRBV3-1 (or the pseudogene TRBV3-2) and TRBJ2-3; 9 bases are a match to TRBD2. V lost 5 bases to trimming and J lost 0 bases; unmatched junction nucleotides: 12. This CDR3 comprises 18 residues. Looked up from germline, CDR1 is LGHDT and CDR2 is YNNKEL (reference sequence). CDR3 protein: CASSKSGRSPISTDTQYF. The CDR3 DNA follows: TGTGCCAGCAGCAAGAGCGGGAGGTCTCCGATAAGCACAGATACGCAGTATTTT.

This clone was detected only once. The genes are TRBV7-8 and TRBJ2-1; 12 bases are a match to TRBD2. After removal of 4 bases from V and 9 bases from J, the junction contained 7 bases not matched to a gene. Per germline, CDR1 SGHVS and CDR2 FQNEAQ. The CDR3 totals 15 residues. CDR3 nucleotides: TGTGCCAGCAGCTACTCTAGCGGGAGGGTGGGTGAGCAGTTCTTC. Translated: CASSYSSGRVGEQFF.

The CDR3 nucleotides read TGTGCCAGTCTACACGCGGGTGTGGGTCGAGAGACCCAGTACTTC. Translated, it gives CASLHAGVGRETQYF. V usage is TRBV18 and J usage is TRBJ2-5, with D possibly being TRBD2 (5 bases). The germline V and J ends were trimmed by 9 bases and 4 bases, with 21 bases remaining between them. CDR3 size: 15 residues. The germline CDR1 and CDR2 sequences are KGHSH and LQKENI. Together with reference TRBV18 and TRBJ2-5, the CDR3 gives the full variable domain: NAGVMQNPRHLVRRRGQEARLRCSPMKGHSHVYWYRQLPEEGLKFMVYLQKENIIDESGMPKERFSAEFPKEGPSILRIQQVVRGDSAAYFCASLHAGVGRETQYFGPGTRLLVL.

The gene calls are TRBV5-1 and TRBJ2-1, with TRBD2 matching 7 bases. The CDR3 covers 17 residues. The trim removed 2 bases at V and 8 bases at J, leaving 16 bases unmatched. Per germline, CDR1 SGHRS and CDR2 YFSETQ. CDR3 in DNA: TGCGCCAGCAGCTTAGATCGGGGGAGGGCTTTTGTAGATGAGCAGTTCTTC. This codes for CASSLDRGRAFVDEQFF.

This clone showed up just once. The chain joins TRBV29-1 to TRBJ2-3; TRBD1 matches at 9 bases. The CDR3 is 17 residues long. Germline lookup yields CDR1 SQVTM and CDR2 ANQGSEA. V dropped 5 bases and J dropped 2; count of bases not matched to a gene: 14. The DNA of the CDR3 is TGCAGCGTTCTACTTTTACCGGGACAGGGTAACACAGATACGCAGTATTTT. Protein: CSVLLLPGQGNTDTQYF.

The CDR3 region is CASRGTANQPQHF. For the CDR3, the DNA is TGTGCCAGCAGAGGGACAGCCAATCAGCCCCAGCATTTT. The V call is TRBV28, the J call TRBJ1-5; 7 nucleotides match TRBD1. V was clipped by 6 bases and J by 3 bases; unmatched bases: 2. Germline loops: CDR1 MDHEN, CDR2 SYDVKM. The CDR3 has 13 residues.

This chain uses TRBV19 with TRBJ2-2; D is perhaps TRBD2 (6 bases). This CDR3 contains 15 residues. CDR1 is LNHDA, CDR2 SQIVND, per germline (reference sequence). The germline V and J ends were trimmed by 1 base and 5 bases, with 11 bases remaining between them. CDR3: CASSIGVAVTGELFF. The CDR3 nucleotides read TGTGCCAGTAGTATAGGAGTAGCGGTTACCGGGGAGCTGTTTTTT.

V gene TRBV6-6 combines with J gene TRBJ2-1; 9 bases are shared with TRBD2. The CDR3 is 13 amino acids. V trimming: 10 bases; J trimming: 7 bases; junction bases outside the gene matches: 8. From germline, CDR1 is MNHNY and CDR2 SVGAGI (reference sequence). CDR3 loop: CATLAGASNEQFF. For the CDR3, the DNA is TGTGCCACCTTAGCGGGAGCCTCGAATGAGCAGTTCTTC.